Listed here are 8 T cell receptor beta chains from one sample, sequenced in a study of patients and donors after allogeneic stem cell transplantation. TCRdb processed the RT-PCR reads anew with MiXCR; each CDR3 protein has one entry. The table includes roughly 880,000 distinct CDR3 sequences, roughly 18% detected once. Sequencing was carried out using blood, either unsorted or a sorted T cell fraction (not recorded which). These receptors originate from a human donor who was either an allogeneic HSCT recipient or a stem cell or donor lymphocyte infusion donor (not recorded which). It is not recorded whose cells these are; they may come from a transplant donor.

V usage is TRBV6-2 or TRBV6-3 and J usage is TRBJ1-1, with D perhaps matching TRBD1 (5 bases). Trimming took off 2 bases at V and 5 bases at J, with 9 bases between the two ends. The germline CDR1 and CDR2 sequences are MNHEY and SVGEGT. The length of the CDR3 is 13 residues. CDR3 in amino acids: CASSYGGRTEAFF. CDR3 nucleotides: TGTGCCAGCAGTTACGGGGGGAGGACTGAAGCTTTCTTT.

This clonotype was seen a few times. V and J are TRBV5-1 and TRBJ2-5, with a possible D match to TRBD2 (6 bases). The CDR3 consists of 16 residues. Germline CDR1 is SGHRS and CDR2 is YFSETQ. V gave up 4 bases and J gave up 5 bases, with 21 bases separating them. CDR3 sequence: CASSALAKPGVETQYF. In DNA form, the CDR3 reads TGCGCCAGCAGCGCACTAGCTAAACCCGGAGTGGAGACCCAGTACTTC.

This clonotype was seen a few times. The V call is TRBV12-3 or TRBV12-4, the J call TRBJ2-1, with 8 bases that match TRBD2. The CDR3 is 15 residues long. Germline trimming cut 7 bases from V and 2 bases from J; bases unmatched to any gene: 7. The CDR3 DNA sequence: TGTGCCAGCACACGAAGCGGGAGCGCCTACAATGAGCAGTTCTTC. Amino acid sequence: CASTRSGSAYNEQFF.

In its sample, this clonotype was seen a few times. This chain uses TRBV7-3 with TRBJ2-3; D unclear. The CDR3 runs to 14 residues. Germline V CDR1 and CDR2: SGHTA, FQGTGA. V dropped 5 bases and J dropped 4 bases, with 13 bases sitting between them. CDR3 region: CASSREGLPDTQYF. CDR3 DNA: TGTGCCAGCAGCAGAGAAGGTCTCCCAGATACGCAGTATTTT.

This clonotype was counted between two and nine times. The J gene is TRBJ1-3, the V gene TRBV20-1; D unresolved. This CDR3 comprises 12 residues. V gave up 4 bases and J gave up 5 bases, with 9 bases separating them. Germline V gives CDR1 DFQATT, CDR2 SNEGSKA (reference sequence). The CDR3 loop reads CSANGRRNTIYF. The CDR3 DNA reads as TGCAGTGCTAACGGGCGGAGAAACACCATATATTTT.

This chain joins TRBV27 and TRBJ2-7; D ambiguous. In germline, CDR1 is MNHEY, CDR2 SMNVEV (reference sequence). Trimming stripped 3 bases from V and 2 bases from J, with 11 bases between. This CDR3 is 14 amino acids long. The CDR3 DNA is TGTGCCAGCAGTTTGGGTCTACCAACCTACGAGCAGTACTTC. Translated: CASSLGLPTYEQYF.

This clonotype has only a few counts. The chain couples TRBV12-3 or TRBV12-4 to TRBJ1-1; 9 positions match TRBD1. J lost 5 bases, V lost 6 bases, and 7 bases had no gene match. This CDR3 is 14 amino acids long. CDR3 region: CASSTGTGRTEAFF. As DNA, the CDR3 is TGTGCCAGCAGCACTGGGACAGGGCGGACTGAAGCTTTCTTT.

The chain links TRBV20-1 to TRBJ2-5; D not certain. Germline V CDR1 and CDR2: DFQATT, SNEGSKA (reference sequence). Trimming pared 0 bases from V and 8 bases from J, leaving 13 bases between. The CDR3 is 13 residues long. The chain's CDR3 is CSARDWHTSTQYF. The CDR3 DNA follows: TGCAGTGCTAGAGATTGGCATACCAGCACCCAGTACTTC.